This T cell receptor beta chain was captured by sequencing in a study of shared clonotypes between healthy human individuals. Study background: A couple of women and a few men aged 18 to 49 served as donors.

Assay: immunoSEQ multiplex PCR; the TCRdb copy retains only in-frame clones and omits some. Of over 750,000 clones listed, 95% to 97% are singletons. Naive CD8 cells comprised CD45RO-negative, CCR7-positively selected cells, excluding terminally differentiated effector memory CD45RA+ cells. The CDR3 runs 15 residues. Germline loops: CDR1 SEHNR, CDR2 FQNEAQ (reference sequence). V dropped 8 bases and J dropped 7; count of bases not matched to a gene: 11. Sequencing input: naive CD8+ T cells sorted from blood. The V gene is TRBV7-9, the J gene TRBJ2-1, with 10 bases aligning to TRBD2. This clonotype originated in a man younger than 40 in good health. This chain's CDR3 is CASSSTSGTLNEQFF. The DNA for the CDR3 is TGTGCCAGCTCTAGTACTAGCGGGACATTGAATGAGCAGTTCTTC.